This T cell receptor (beta chain) was sequenced for a study of T cell responses to AZD1222 COVID-19 vaccine. Whole-study context: Researchers grouped second doses given at about 4 or about 12 weeks into one pool. Whole-study results and caveats: Regions 160-218 and 743-854 dominated among vaccine-associated CD4 TCRs spanning spike. Reportedly, nearly half the spike-specific TCRs target unmutated variant regions.

The germline V gene has CDR1 GTSNPN and CDR2 SVGIG (reference sequence). J was trimmed by 2 bases and V by 0 bases; bases with no gene match: 1. CDR3 length: 14 amino acids. Assay used: immunoSEQ multiplex PCR; TCRdb lists only in-frame clones, some missing. The sample has more than 110,000 clones, 70% to 90% seen once. In regard to this clone: Its antigen is not known.

This clonotype was sampled from an adult in good health. The V gene is TRBV30, the J gene TRBJ2-1, with TRBD1 identical over 7 bases. The specimen comprised peripheral blood, sampled on day 0 of AZD1222 vaccination. The CDR3 region has the DNA TGTGCCTGGAGTGTAGGGACAGCCTACAATGAGCAGTTCTTC. Translated, it gives CAWSVGTAYNEQFF.